This T cell receptor beta chain was recorded in a study of T cell changes during pregnancy in multiple sclerosis. Assay used: immunoSEQ multiplex PCR; TCRdb lists only in-frame clones, some missing. The table lists under 50,000 clones, about nine tenths of them singletons. CDR1 and CDR2 (germline): SEHNR, FQNEAQ (reference sequence). With V trimmed by 2 bases and J by 0 bases, 11 bases remained unmatched. The CDR3 loop spans 18 amino acids. Here the sequenced sample was CD4+ T cells from peripheral blood mononuclear cells, taken after pregnancy. The chain recombines TRBV7-9 with TRBJ1-2, with 8 bases that match TRBD1. The clonotype comes from a female donor with multiple sclerosis, enrolled in a pregnancy study. The DNA of the CDR3 is TGTGCCAGCAGCTTACGCCTAGACAGGGGAGCTACTAACTATGGCTACACCTTC. This sequence encodes CASSLRLDRGATNYGYTF.